The rows below give T cell receptor beta chains drawn from one sample of a study of cytomegalovirus exposure and HLA in healthy donors. Only in-frame clones appear in the TCRdb table, and some are missing; sequencing was by immunoSEQ multiplex PCR. The table includes over 150,000 clones, roughly 85% detected once. The material sequenced was PBMCs. The receptors originated from a woman under 40 in good health and CMV-seronegative. The CDR3 runs from the conserved cysteine through the conserved F or W. The D gene is left open where the match is weak. Clone size, where shown, is once, few, many, or a class for clones that have expanded.

V gene	D gene	J gene	clone size	CDR3 DNA	CDR3 protein
TRBV19	-	TRBJ1-1	-	TGTGCCAGTAGTCGAAACGGGGGGCCAGAAGCTTTCTTT	CASSRNGGPEAFF
TRBV28	-	TRBJ2-3	-	TGTGCCAGCAGTTTGTCAGGGTCAGATACGCAGTATTTT	CASSLSGSDTQYF
TRBV5-4	-	TRBJ1-4	-	TGTGTCAGCAGCTTGGCCGACTGGAGGGGAATTCAGGTTAATGAAAAACTGTTTTTT	CVSSLADWRGIQVNEKLFF
TRBV7-9	TRBD2	TRBJ2-5	-	TGTGCCAGCAGCTTACGCGGGAGGAAGACCCAGTACTTC	CASSLRGRKTQYF
TRBV29-1	TRBD1	TRBJ1-1	once	TGCAGCTTTACCCCGGGACAGAGACCTGAAGCTTTCTTT	CSFTPGQRPEAFF
TRBV19	-	TRBJ2-5	-	TGTGCCAGTAGGAGTAGCGGAGAGACCCAGTACTTC	CASRSSGETQYF
TRBV10-2	-	TRBJ2-4	once	TGCGCCAGCAGTGATTATCTGCGACAGGCCTTAGCCAAAAACATTCAGTACTTC	CASSDYLRQALAKNIQYF
TRBV27	TRBD1	TRBJ2-2	-	TGTGCCAGCAGACGAATGGGACAGGGGGTTTACACCGGGGAGCTGTTTTTT	CASRRMGQGVYTGELFF
TRBV9	-	TRBJ1-2	-	TGTGCCAGCAGCCCCCATGTGGGGGGTGGAGTAGGCTACACCTTC	CASSPHVGGGVGYTF
TRBV18	TRBD1	TRBJ1-1	-	TGTGCCAGCTCGCAACAGGGGGCGCTGGGCTCCGAACCTTTCTTT	CASSQQGALGSEPFF
TRBV28	TRBD1	TRBJ1-3	-	TGTGCCAGCAGTTTAAATACAGGGGGAGGAAACACCATATATTTT	CASSLNTGGGNTIYF
TRBV7-2	-	TRBJ2-1	-	TGTGCCAGCAGCTTAGTAGGAGGGGATGAGCAGTTCTTC	CASSLVGGDEQFF
TRBV11-2	TRBD1	TRBJ2-7	-	TGTGCCAGCAGCCCGCGACAGGGGGCCGAGCAGTACTTC	CASSPRQGAEQYF
TRBV5-6	-	TRBJ2-7	-	TGTGCCAGCAGACGAGGGACATCCGAGACCCCCTACGAGCAGTACTTC	CASRRGTSETPYEQYF
TRBV7-2	-	TRBJ1-5	-	TGTGCCAGCAGCCCTTATAGCAATCAGCCCCAGCATTTT	CASSPYSNQPQHF
TRBV13	TRBD1	TRBJ2-7	-	TGTGCCAGCAGTCCGAGTTGGGGACAGGGACACGAGCAGTACTTC	CASSPSWGQGHEQYF
TRBV7-2	TRBD2	TRBJ2-1	-	TGTGCCAGCAGCTTAGTAACCGGACTAGCGGGAGGGCTGTACAATGAGCAGTTCTTC	CASSLVTGLAGGLYNEQFF
TRBV7-9	-	TRBJ2-3	-	TGTGCCAGCAGCTTAGACCCGGGACAAGCTAGCACAGATACGCAGTATTTT	CASSLDPGQASTDTQYF
TRBV9	TRBD2	TRBJ2-3	-	TGTGCCAGCAGCGTAGCTACCAGCGGGAGGGCCCCAGATACGCAGTATTTT	CASSVATSGRAPDTQYF
TRBV28	-	TRBJ1-2	-	TGTGCCAGCAGTTTGCCCAGGGGAGGCTACACCTTC	CASSLPRGGYTF
TRBV7-2	-	TRBJ2-4	-	TGTGCCAGCAGCTTAGAGCCGGGGAAAAACATTCAGTACTTC	CASSLEPGKNIQYF
TRBV18	TRBD2	TRBJ2-7	-	TGTGCCAGCTCACCACCGGTAATAGCGGGGGGGTACGAGCAGTACTTC	CASSPPVIAGGYEQYF
TRBV28	TRBD1	TRBJ2-2	-	TGTGCCAGCGGGGAGACAGGGGTAACCGGGGAGCTGTTTTTT	CASGETGVTGELFF
TRBV5-4	TRBD1	TRBJ1-4	-	TGTGCCAGCAGTACAGGGGCCGTTAATGAAAAACTGTTTTTT	CASSTGAVNEKLFF
TRBV28	-	TRBJ2-5	-	TGTGCCAGCAGTGAGCGACGGGGGAGGGAGACCCAGTACTTC	CASSERRGRETQYF
TRBV5-1	TRBD1	TRBJ2-4	-	TGCGCCAGCAGCTTAGGACAGGTCGCGGCCAAAAACATTCAGTACTTC	CASSLGQVAAKNIQYF
TRBV18	-	TRBJ2-1	-	TGTGCCAGCTCACCAGCGGTCGCCGGGACTGGCCGGAACAATGAGCAGTTCTTC	CASSPAVAGTGRNNEQFF
TRBV19	TRBD2	TRBJ2-1	-	TGTGCCAGTAGAGGTTGGAACCCGCTAGCGGGGTACAATGAGCAGTTCTTC	CASRGWNPLAGYNEQFF
TRBV7-3	TRBD2	TRBJ2-1	-	TGTGCCAGCAGCTTAAGCGCTAGCGGGACCAATGAGCAGTTCTTC	CASSLSASGTNEQFF
TRBV28	-	TRBJ2-2	once	TGTGCCAGCAGTCCCGACACCAACACCGGGGAGCTGTTTTTT	CASSPDTNTGELFF
TRBV10-3	-	TRBJ2-6	-	TGTGCCATCAGTGAGGTGGGGGGGACAGGCGTTTTTTACTCTGGGGCCAACGTCCTGACTTTC	CAISEVGGTGVFYSGANVLTF
TRBV28	TRBD2	TRBJ2-5	-	TGTGCCAGCAGTTCCCGACTAGCGGGAGAAGAGACCCAGTACTTC	CASSSRLAGEETQYF
TRBV18	TRBD1	TRBJ1-5	-	TGTGCCAGCTCACCCCTGCCGCGGACAGGAGATAGCAATCAGCCCCAGCATTTT	CASSPLPRTGDSNQPQHF
TRBV7-2	TRBD1	TRBJ1-1	-	TGTGCCAGCAGCACATCAGGGGGCGGCTACACTGAAGCTTTCTTT	CASSTSGGGYTEAFF
TRBV7-2	-	TRBJ1-4	-	TGTGCCAGCAGCCTCCGGGAAAAACTGTTTTTT	CASSLREKLFF
TRBV6-1	-	TRBJ2-7	-	TGTGCCACATTAGGACTCTCCTACGAGCAGTACTTC	CATLGLSYEQYF
TRBV30	TRBD2	TRBJ2-7	few	TGTGCCTGGAGCCGGGAGGGAATGGGCGAGCAGTACTTC	CAWSREGMGEQYF
TRBV4-3	-	TRBJ2-3	few	TGCGCCAGCAGCCAAGATCTAGGAGCCACAGATACGCAGTATTTT	CASSQDLGATDTQYF
TRBV27	-	TRBJ2-7	once	TGTGCCAGCAGTCCCTCCCCCAGAACAGGGTACTCCTACGAGCAGTACTTC	CASSPSPRTGYSYEQYF
TRBV27	-	TRBJ2-3	-	TGTGCCAGCACCCCGGGTCTTACTAGCACAGATACGCAGTATTTT	CASTPGLTSTDTQYF
TRBV7-9	TRBD2	TRBJ2-5	-	TGTGCCAGCAGCCCCAGGGGTAGCGGGGGGTCGTTTCAAGAGACCCAGTACTTC	CASSPRGSGGSFQETQYF
TRBV19	-	TRBJ1-1	-	TGTGCCAGTAGCTGGTGGGAGACTGAAGCTTTCTTT	CASSWWETEAFF
TRBV13	TRBD1	TRBJ1-3	few	TGTGCCAGCAGCTTAGGGACAGGGTCTGGAAACACCATATATTTT	CASSLGTGSGNTIYF
TRBV5-1	-	TRBJ1-5	-	TGCGCCAGCAGCTTTCCCAGCCCGGACAAGGTTGGCAATCAGCCCCAGCATTTT	CASSFPSPDKVGNQPQHF
TRBV7-9	-	TRBJ1-1	once	TGTGCCAGCAGCTTAGTACCTGCGGGAGCTTTCTTT	CASSLVPAGAFF
TRBV4-1	-	TRBJ1-5	-	TGCGCCAGCAGAGGGGAGGGGTTCAATCAGCCCCAGCATTTT	CASRGEGFNQPQHF
TRBV2	TRBD1	TRBJ1-1	-	TGTGCCAGCAGAACTGCCGGGACAGGGGGCGTTCGCGCTGAAGCTTTCTTT	CASRTAGTGGVRAEAFF
TRBV5-6	-	TRBJ2-7	-	TGTGCCAGCAGCCCGGGTTGGGCAGGGGCCTACGAGCAGTACTTC	CASSPGWAGAYEQYF
TRBV4-3	-	TRBJ2-2	few	TGCGCCAGCAGCCAAGGGTCAAGCCTGGCCGGGGAGCTGTTTTTT	CASSQGSSLAGELFF
TRBV14	-	TRBJ2-5	-	TGTGCCAGCAGCCAAGTGAGCAGGAGAGGGGGACAAGAGACCCAGTACTTC	CASSQVSRRGGQETQYF
TRBV29-1	-	TRBJ1-2	-	TGCAGCGTTGATGGTCTCAACCAGGGCTACACCTTC	CSVDGLNQGYTF
TRBV7-9	TRBD1	TRBJ2-7	-	TGTGCCAGCAGCCCCCAGGGACAGGGGGCCTCCTACGAGCAGTACTTC	CASSPQGQGASYEQYF
TRBV4-3	TRBD2	TRBJ2-7	-	TGCGCCAGCAGCCGGGACCACGGGGGGATCCCCTACGAGCAGTACTTC	CASSRDHGGIPYEQYF